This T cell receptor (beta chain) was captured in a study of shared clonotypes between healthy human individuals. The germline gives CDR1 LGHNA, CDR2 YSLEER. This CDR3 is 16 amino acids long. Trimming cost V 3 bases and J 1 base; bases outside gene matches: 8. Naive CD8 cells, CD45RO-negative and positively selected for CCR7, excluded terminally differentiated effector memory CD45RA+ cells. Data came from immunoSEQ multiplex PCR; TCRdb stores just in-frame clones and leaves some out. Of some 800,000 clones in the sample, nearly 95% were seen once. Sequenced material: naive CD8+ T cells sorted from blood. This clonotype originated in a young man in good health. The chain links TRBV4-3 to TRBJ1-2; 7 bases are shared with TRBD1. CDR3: CASSQEGTAHNYGYTF. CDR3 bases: TGCGCCAGCAGCCAGGAAGGGACAGCGCATAACTATGGCTACACCTTC.